This T cell receptor (beta chain) was profiled in a study of neurological immune-mediated disorders. The CDR3 length is 14 residues. The V gene end was trimmed by 3 bases and the J gene end by 4 bases; junction bases not matched to a gene: 8. The germline V gene has CDR1 DFQATT and CDR2 SNEGSKA (reference sequence). Each TCR transcript was tagged with a 10-nucleotide random UMI during 5'RACE. Every sequencing run generated over 170 million TCR-beta sequences from 15-18 subjects. Each CDR3 protein is one row after TCRdb ran MiXCR on the 5' RACE reads. The sample includes about 59,000 distinct CDR3 sequences, 12% of them seen just once. This clonotype has ten or more counts.

Sequences were obtained from PBMCs. The origin of this receptor is a woman aged 55-69 years with HTLV-1-associated myelopathy (HAM/TSP). This chain links TRBV20-1 with TRBJ2-5, with 7 bases matching TRBD1. The CDR3, as DNA: TGCAGTGCTAGGAGAAAAGGGGGCGGAGAGACCCAGTACTTC. Its translation is CSARRKGGGETQYF.